This TCR beta chain was sequenced in a study of early T cells in non-severe SARS-CoV-2 infection. About the research overall: Chains stayed unpaired after sequencing of bulk RNA from unsorted whole blood.

This clonotype has a count of ten or more. Unique molecular identifiers were affixed to single, distinct cDNA molecules. MiXCR was run by TCRdb on the 5' RACE reads, yielding one entry per CDR3 protein. The sample carries 70,000 to 80,000 distinct CDR3 sequences, around 12% recorded once. Germline assignment: CDR1 KGHSH and CDR2 LQKENI. The CDR3 spans 12 residues. The germline V and J ends were trimmed by 2 bases and 2 bases, with 3 bases remaining between them. The sequence derives from an adult who was a healthcare worker with PCR-confirmed SARS-CoV-2 infection or an uninfected control (not recorded which). The source material was whole blood, sampled at baseline. The rearrangement joins TRBV18 to TRBJ2-5; D unclear. The CDR3 here is CASSPGQETQYF. In nucleotides, the CDR3 is TGTGCCAGCTCACCAGGACAAGAGACCCAGTACTTC.